The clone carrying this T cell receptor beta chain was detected a few times. As every portion of the isolated RNA was reverse transcribed, the sequencing read expressed TCRB transcripts. Data came from immunoSEQ multiplex PCR; TCRdb stores just in-frame clones and leaves some out. The sample carries fewer than 900,000 clones, under 20% recorded once. Once sorted, every population was more than 95% pure. The entry originates in a study of beta chain features in type 1 diabetes. The sequence was collected from a young woman in good health. What was sequenced was naive CD4+ T cells from blood.

CDR3 region: CASSGDRLKPQHF. CDR3 sequence (DNA): TGTGCCAGCTCAGGGGACAGGTTAAAGCCCCAGCATTTT. The rearrangement uses TRBV18 and TRBJ1-5; TRBD1 aligns across 8 bases. The V gene's germline CDR1 is KGHSH and CDR2 LQKENI. This CDR3 comprises 13 residues. J was trimmed by 8 bases and V by 5 bases; bases with no gene match: 5. Looking up the rest from reference TRBV18 and TRBJ1-5 gives the full variable domain: NAGVMQNPRHLVRRRGQEARLRCSPMKGHSHVYWYRQLPEEGLKFMVYLQKENIIDESGMPKERFSAEFPKEGPSILRIQQVVRGDSAAYFCASSGDRLKPQHFGDGTRLSIL.